The 26 T cell receptor beta chains given below trace back to one sample, sequenced in a study of CD8 T cells in ankylosing spondylitis. A single record per CDR3 protein comes from TCRdb applying MiXCR to the 5' RACE reads. The table lists 200,000 to 250,000 distinct CDR3 sequences, approximately 12% of them singletons, with approximately 6.6% in the top ten. The sequenced material came from blood, either unsorted or a sorted T cell fraction (not recorded which). The receptors here all came from a male donor with ankylosing spondylitis or in good health (not recorded which).

This chain connects TRBV7-9 to TRBJ1-2; 7 bases are a match to TRBD1. The CDR3 extends over 16 amino acids. V lost 5 bases and J lost 2; bases outside the gene matches: 11. Germline V gene data show CDR1 as SEHNR and CDR2 as FQNEAQ (reference sequence). The DNA of the CDR3 is TGTGCCAGCAGCCCAGCCTCAGGGGGTTTCAACTATGGCTACACCTTC. Protein: CASSPASGGFNYGYTF.

At least ten counts were recorded for this clonotype. The V gene is TRBV12-3 or TRBV12-4, the J gene TRBJ2-2; 11 bases are a match to TRBD2. After removal of 8 bases from V and 4 bases from J, the junction contained 3 bases not matched to a gene. This CDR3 contains 14 residues. The CDR3 loop reads CASLAGGSTGELFF. CDR3 nucleotide sequence: TGTGCCAGCTTAGCGGGAGGGAGCACCGGGGAGCTGTTTTTT.

This clonotype occurred many times. CDR3 amino acids: CASSSGQGRSNEQFF. As DNA, the CDR3 is TGCGCCAGCAGCTCCGGACAGGGGAGGAGCAATGAGCAGTTCTTC. V gene TRBV5-1 combines with J gene TRBJ2-1; 9 nucleotides agree with TRBD1. The germline V gene has CDR1 SGHRS and CDR2 YFSETQ. V trimming: 3 bases; J trimming: 6 bases; junction bases outside the gene matches: 7. The CDR3 is made up of 15 amino acids.

This clonotype came up a few times. The J gene is TRBJ2-1, the V gene TRBV7-7; 11 nucleotides line up with TRBD2. The CDR3 length is 15 residues. J was trimmed by 9 bases and V by 1 base; bases with no gene match: 5. Germline-derived CDR1 and CDR2 are SSHAT and FNYEAQ (reference sequence). The CDR3 sequence: CASSLDLTSGAEQFF. The CDR3 DNA reads as TGTGCCAGCAGCTTAGACCTGACTAGCGGGGCTGAGCAGTTCTTC. The whole variable domain, filled in from reference TRBV7-7 and TRBJ2-1, reads GAGVSQSPRYKVTKRGQDVTLRCDPISSHATLYWYQQALGQGPEFLTYFNYEAQPDKSGLPSDRFSAERPEGSISTLTIQRTEQRDSAMYRCASSLDLTSGAEQFFGPGTRLTVL.

This clonotype has at least ten counts. V gene TRBV6-5 combines with J gene TRBJ2-1; D possibly corresponds to TRBD1 (6 bases). The V end lost 4 bases, the J end lost 8 bases, and 21 bases lay between the germline ends. Germline V gives CDR1 MNHEY, CDR2 SVGAGI. This CDR3 spans 16 amino acids. CDR3: CASSSGYLGTHDEQFF. The DNA for the CDR3 is TGTGCCAGCAGTTCAGGCTACCTGGGGACACACGATGAGCAGTTCTTC.

The table lists this clonotype with many counts. CDR3 nucleotides: TGCGCCAGCAGCCCCTTGACAGGGAGCACAGATACGCAGTATTTT. It specifies CASSPLTGSTDTQYF. The chain combines TRBV5-1 with TRBJ2-3; 7 bases agree with TRBD1. Germline loops: CDR1 SGHRS, CDR2 YFSETQ. The CDR3 consists of 15 residues. J gave up 0 bases and V 4 bases, and 5 bases lay outside the gene matches.

This clonotype was seen at least ten times. The chain is built from TRBV29-1 and TRBJ2-7, with TRBD2 as a possible D gene (6 bases). CDR1 is SQVTM, CDR2 ANQGSEA, per germline. The CDR3 spans 13 residues. V was cut by 5 bases and J by 7 bases, with 18 bases left in between. The CDR3 nucleotides are TGCAGCGTTATGATAGGGACTGCCGGTGAGCAGTACTTC. This encodes CSVMIGTAGEQYF.

This clonotype was counted many times. CDR3 loop: CASSYLDSGSPQETQYF. CDR3 DNA: TGTGCCAGCAGTTACCTAGACAGCGGGAGTCCCCAAGAGACCCAGTACTTC. V is TRBV6-5 and J is TRBJ2-5; TRBD2 matches at 8 bases. Germline V lookup: CDR1 MNHEY, CDR2 SVGAGI. Losses at the gene ends were 2 bases for V and 1 base for J; bases not matched to a gene: 9. The CDR3 totals 17 residues.

The V call is TRBV5-5, the J call TRBJ1-1; weak D call: TRBD1 (6 bases). Trimming pared 4 bases from V and 0 bases from J, leaving 10 bases between. The CDR3 is 14 amino acids. Germline assignment: CDR1 SGHKS and CDR2 YYEKEE (reference sequence). CDR3 protein: CASSPDSMNTEAFF. CDR3 bases: TGTGCCAGCAGCCCGGACAGCATGAACACTGAAGCTTTCTTT.

This chain joins TRBV20-1 and TRBJ2-2, with 10 bases aligning to TRBD2. Germline trimming cut 1 base from V and 5 bases from J; bases unmatched to any gene: 7. The CDR3 is 16 residues long. In germline, CDR1 is DFQATT, CDR2 SNEGSKA (reference sequence). The CDR3 is CSARVLAGVWTGELFF. The CDR3 region has the DNA TGCAGTGCTAGAGTTCTAGCGGGAGTTTGGACCGGGGAGCTGTTTTTT.

This clonotype was picked up many times. The CDR3 nucleotides are TGCGCCAGCAGCTTGGCAAGCGGGGGAAACATTCAGTACTTC. Its protein is CASSLASGGNIQYF. This chain uses TRBV5-1 with TRBJ2-4, with 8 nucleotides matching TRBD2. This CDR3 has 14 residues. J gave up 6 bases and V 0 bases, and 2 bases lay outside the gene matches. Looked up from germline, CDR1 is SGHRS and CDR2 is YFSETQ.

This clonotype was observed many times. The rearrangement uses TRBV3-1 and TRBJ2-2; D may be TRBD1 or TRBD2 (5 bases each). There are 15 residues in the CDR3. The V and J ends lost 3 bases and 6 bases respectively, with 14 bases between them. CDR1 is LGHDT and CDR2 is YNNKEL in the germline V gene (reference sequence). CDR3 residues: CASSHGVGDAGELFF. Here the CDR3 DNA reads TGTGCCAGCAGCCACGGGGTAGGGGACGCCGGGGAGCTGTTTTTT.

This chain connects TRBV5-1 to TRBJ2-5, with 8 bases lining up with TRBD2. CDR3 size: 14 residues. CDR1 and CDR2 (germline): SGHRS, YFSETQ. Trimming at V came to 5 bases and at J to 2 bases, leaving 5 bases not matched to a gene. CDR3 in amino acids: CASRSGSRQETQYF. For the CDR3, the DNA is TGCGCCAGCAGGAGCGGGAGTCGGCAAGAGACCCAGTACTTC.

This clonotype was observed a handful of times. CDR3 region: CASSEGQYLNQPQHF. CDR3 nucleotides: TGTGCCAGCAGTGAAGGACAGTACCTCAATCAGCCCCAGCATTTT. The chain recombines TRBV6-1 with TRBJ1-5, with D tentatively TRBD1 (5 bases). V lost 1 base, J lost 3 bases, and 10 bases lay in between. The V gene's germline CDR1 is MNHNS and CDR2 SASEGT. There are 15 residues in the CDR3.

CDR3: CASSPVQGASYGYTF. For the CDR3, the DNA is TGTGCCAGCTCACCGGTGCAGGGGGCCAGCTATGGCTACACCTTC. The rearrangement links TRBV18 to TRBJ1-2, with 8 bases identical to TRBD1. The trim removed 3 bases at V and 4 bases at J, leaving 7 bases unmatched. In germline, CDR1 is KGHSH, CDR2 LQKENI. The CDR3 runs to 15 residues.

This clonotype was detected many times. The J gene is TRBJ1-2, the V gene TRBV5-6; D unresolved. CDR3 length: 15 residues. Deletions cut 0 bases from V and 1 base from J, with 10 bases between. The germline CDR1 and CDR2 sequences are SGHDT and YYEEEE. The CDR3 bases are TGTGCCAGCAGCTTGGTGGCAGACTATAACTATGGCTACACCTTC. As protein: CASSLVADYNYGYTF.

This clonotype came up many times. V gene TRBV6-1 combines with J gene TRBJ1-5; 7 positions match TRBD1. CDR1 MNHNS and CDR2 SASEGT come from the germline V gene. This CDR3 region has 15 residues. J gave up 7 bases and V 6 bases, and 12 bases lay outside the gene matches. The chain's CDR3 is CASRRLEGARQPQHF. The CDR3 DNA reads as TGTGCCAGCAGACGACTGGAGGGGGCAAGACAGCCCCAGCATTTT.

This clonotype has only a few counts. The J gene is TRBJ1-4, the V gene TRBV19, with TRBD1 matching over 8 bases. J gave up 5 bases and V 4 bases, and 3 bases lay outside the gene matches. Germline V gene lookup returns CDR1 LNHDA and CDR2 SQIVND (reference sequence). The CDR3 loop spans 14 amino acids. In DNA form, the CDR3 reads TGTGCCAGTAGTACGAGGACAGGGAATGAAAAACTGTTTTTT. Amino acid sequence: CASSTRTGNEKLFF.

This clonotype was counted ten times or more. The chain combines TRBV7-9 with TRBJ2-7; D perhaps matches TRBD2 (6 bases). The V end lost 5 bases, the J end lost 3 bases, and 17 bases lay between the germline ends. The CDR3 is made up of 15 amino acids. Germline CDR1 reads SEHNR; CDR2 reads FQNEAQ (reference sequence). CDR3 DNA sequence: TGTGCCAGCAGCCGATTGGAGGAGGGTAACTACGAGCAGTACTTC. Amino acid sequence: CASSRLEEGNYEQYF.

The sample holds many counts of this clonotype. The V and J genes are TRBV5-1 and TRBJ2-3; the match to TRBD1 covers 8 bases. This CDR3 spans 15 amino acids. Germline V gene lookup returns CDR1 SGHRS and CDR2 YFSETQ. J was trimmed by 6 bases and V by 1 base; bases with no gene match: 7. The CDR3 sequence is CASSLRQGSGDTQYF. The CDR3 DNA is TGCGCCAGCAGCTTGCGACAGGGGAGCGGGGATACGCAGTATTTT.

In its sample, this clonotype was seen many times. The J gene is TRBJ2-1, the V gene TRBV20-1, with 9 bases lining up with TRBD2. The CDR3 has 15 amino acids. In germline, CDR1 is DFQATT, CDR2 SNEGSKA (reference sequence). The V gene end was trimmed by 6 bases and the J gene end by 5 bases; junction bases not matched to a gene: 11. For the CDR3, the DNA is TGCAGTGCGCCCACCTTTAGCGGGAGAGACAATGAGCAGTTCTTC. This codes for CSAPTFSGRDNEQFF.

This clonotype was counted many times. V and J are TRBV7-2 and TRBJ2-2; tentative D call: TRBD1 (5 bases). The CDR3 totals 13 residues. The germline CDR1 and CDR2 sequences are SGHTA and FQGNSA. V was cut by 2 bases and J by 15 bases, with 16 bases left in between. The CDR3 loop reads CASSLWGWQGLFF. CDR3 sequence (DNA): TGTGCCAGCAGCTTATGGGGTTGGCAGGGATTGTTTTTT.

Notes on this clonotype: Possible read error: a much larger clone is one base away. This CDR3 is missing its conserved last phenylalanine or tryptophan, likely due to a read error. The genes are TRBV14 and TRBJ2-1; D uncertain. The CDR3 loop spans 14 amino acids. Germline loops: CDR1 SGHDN, CDR2 FVKESK. V was clipped by 5 bases and J by 3 bases, with 11 bases between them. CDR3 nucleotides: TGTGCCAGCAGCTCCCCAAGCGTCTACAATGAGCAGTTCCTC. Its translation is CASSSPSVYNEQFL.

At least ten counts were recorded for this clonotype. V and J are TRBV29-1 and TRBJ2-7; 11 nucleotides agree with TRBD2. The CDR3 spans 12 residues. Trimming at V came to 6 bases and at J to 4 bases, leaving 2 bases not matched to a gene. CDR1 SQVTM and CDR2 ANQGSEA come from the germline V gene. The CDR3 DNA sequence: TGCAGCGTCGTAGCGGGAGGGTACGAGCAGTACTTC. Amino acid sequence: CSVVAGGYEQYF.

This clonotype has at least ten counts. The CDR3, as DNA: TGCAGCGGGGGACAGACCTCCTACAATGAGCAGTTCTTC. Encoded protein: CSGGQTSYNEQFF. V and J are TRBV29-1 and TRBJ2-1, with TRBD1 identical over 7 bases. This CDR3 is 13 amino acids long. V gave up 7 bases and J gave up 0 bases; unmatched junction bases: 3. CDR1 SQVTM and CDR2 ANQGSEA come from the germline V gene.

CDR3 in amino acids: CASSELGRKNIQYF. Written as DNA, the CDR3 is TGTGCCAGCAGCGAGCTAGGGAGAAAAAACATTCAGTACTTC. The chain links TRBV2 to TRBJ2-4; D possibly corresponds to TRBD2 (5 bases). Germline CDR1 is SNHLY and CDR2 is FYNNEI. V was pared by 6 bases and J by 4 bases, with 13 bases between. This CDR3 spans 14 amino acids. Variable domain in full (rest from reference TRBV2 and TRBJ2-4): EPEVTQTPSHQVTQMGQEVILRCVPISNHLYFYWYRQILGQKVEFLVSFYNNEISEKSEIFDDQFSVERPDGSNFTLKIRSTKLEDSAMYFCASSELGRKNIQYFGAGTRLSVL.